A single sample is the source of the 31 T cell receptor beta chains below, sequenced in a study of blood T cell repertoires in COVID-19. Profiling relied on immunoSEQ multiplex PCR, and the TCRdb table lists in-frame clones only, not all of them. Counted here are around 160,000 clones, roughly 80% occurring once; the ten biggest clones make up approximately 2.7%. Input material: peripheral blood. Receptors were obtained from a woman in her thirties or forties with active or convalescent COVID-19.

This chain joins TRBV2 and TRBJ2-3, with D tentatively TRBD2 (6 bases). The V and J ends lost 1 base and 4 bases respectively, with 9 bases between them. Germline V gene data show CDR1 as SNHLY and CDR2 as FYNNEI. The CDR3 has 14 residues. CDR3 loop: CASSEGLGPDTQYF. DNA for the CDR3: TGTGCCAGCAGTGAAGGACTAGGCCCAGATACGCAGTATTTT.

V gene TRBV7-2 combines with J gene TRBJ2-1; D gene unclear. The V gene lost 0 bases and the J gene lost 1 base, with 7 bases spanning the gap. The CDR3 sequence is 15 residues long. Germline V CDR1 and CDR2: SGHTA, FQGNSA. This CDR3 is CASSLAIRSYNEQFF. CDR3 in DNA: TGTGCCAGCAGCTTAGCGATCCGGTCCTACAATGAGCAGTTCTTC. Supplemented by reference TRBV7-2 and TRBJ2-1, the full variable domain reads GAGVSQSPSNKVTEKGKDVELRCDPISGHTALYWYRQSLGQGLEFLIYFQGNSAPDKSGLPSDRFSAERTGGSVSTLTIQRTQQEDSAVYLCASSLAIRSYNEQFFGPGTRLTVL.

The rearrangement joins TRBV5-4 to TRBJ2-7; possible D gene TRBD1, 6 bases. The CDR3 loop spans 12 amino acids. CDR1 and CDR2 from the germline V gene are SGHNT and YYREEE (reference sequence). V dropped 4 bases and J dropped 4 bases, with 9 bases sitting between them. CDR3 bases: TGTGCCAGCAGCGTGACAGGTTACGAGCAGTACTTC. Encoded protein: CASSVTGYEQYF.

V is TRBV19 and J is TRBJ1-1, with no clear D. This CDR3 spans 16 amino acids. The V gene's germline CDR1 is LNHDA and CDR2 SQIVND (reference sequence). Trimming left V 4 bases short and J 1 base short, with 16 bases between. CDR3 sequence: CASSSHWELPNTEAFF. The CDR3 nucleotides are TGTGCCAGTAGTAGTCACTGGGAGTTACCGAACACTGAAGCTTTCTTT.

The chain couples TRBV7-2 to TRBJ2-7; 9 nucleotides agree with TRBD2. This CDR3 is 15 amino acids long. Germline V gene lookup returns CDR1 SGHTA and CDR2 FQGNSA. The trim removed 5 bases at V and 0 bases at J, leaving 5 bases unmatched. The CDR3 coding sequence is TGTGCCAGCAGCCCGCTAGCGGGGCCCTCCTACGAGCAGTACTTC. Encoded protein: CASSPLAGPSYEQYF.

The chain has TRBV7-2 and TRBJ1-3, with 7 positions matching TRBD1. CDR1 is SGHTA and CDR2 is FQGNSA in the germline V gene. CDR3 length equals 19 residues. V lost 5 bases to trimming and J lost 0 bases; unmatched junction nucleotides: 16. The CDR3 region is CASSRTGTAFPYSGNTIYF. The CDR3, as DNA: TGTGCCAGCAGCCGCACCGGGACAGCCTTTCCCTACTCTGGAAACACCATATATTTT. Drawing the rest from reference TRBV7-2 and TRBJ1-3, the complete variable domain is GAGVSQSPSNKVTEKGKDVELRCDPISGHTALYWYRQSLGQGLEFLIYFQGNSAPDKSGLPSDRFSAERTGGSVSTLTIQRTQQEDSAVYLCASSRTGTAFPYSGNTIYFGEGSWLTVV.

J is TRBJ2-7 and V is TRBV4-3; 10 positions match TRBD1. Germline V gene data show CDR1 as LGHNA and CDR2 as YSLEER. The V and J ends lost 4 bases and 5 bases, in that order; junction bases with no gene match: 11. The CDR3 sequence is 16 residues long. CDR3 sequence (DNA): TGCGCCAGCAGCCGGGTGGACAGGGGGGCCGAAAACGAGCAGTACTTC. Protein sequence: CASSRVDRGAENEQYF.

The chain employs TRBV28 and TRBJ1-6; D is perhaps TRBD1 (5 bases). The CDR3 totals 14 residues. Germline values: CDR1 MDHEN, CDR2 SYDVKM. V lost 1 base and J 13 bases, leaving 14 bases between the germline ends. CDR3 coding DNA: TGTGCCAGCAGTTTATATCCAGGGTCGGGCCCCCTCCACTTT. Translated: CASSLYPGSGPLHF.

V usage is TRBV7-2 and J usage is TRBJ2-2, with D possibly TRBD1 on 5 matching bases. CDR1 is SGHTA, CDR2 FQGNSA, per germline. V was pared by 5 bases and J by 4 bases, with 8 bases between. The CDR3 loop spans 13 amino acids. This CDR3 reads CASSQTVTGELFF. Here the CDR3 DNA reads TGTGCCAGCAGCCAGACAGTCACCGGGGAGCTGTTTTTT. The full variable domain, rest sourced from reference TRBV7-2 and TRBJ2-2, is GAGVSQSPSNKVTEKGKDVELRCDPISGHTALYWYRQSLGQGLEFLIYFQGNSAPDKSGLPSDRFSAERTGGSVSTLTIQRTQQEDSAVYLCASSQTVTGELFFGEGSRLTVL.

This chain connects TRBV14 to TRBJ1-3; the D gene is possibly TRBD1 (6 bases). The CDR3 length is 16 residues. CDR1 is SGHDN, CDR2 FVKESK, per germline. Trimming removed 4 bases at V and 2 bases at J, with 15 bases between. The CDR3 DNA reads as TGTGCCAGCAGCCCGGGACATGGCGCCACTGGAAACACCATATATTTT. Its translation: CASSPGHGATGNTIYF.

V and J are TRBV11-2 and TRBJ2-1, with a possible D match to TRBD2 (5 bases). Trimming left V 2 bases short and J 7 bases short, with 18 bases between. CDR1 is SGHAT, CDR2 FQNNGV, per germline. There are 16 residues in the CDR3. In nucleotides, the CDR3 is TGTGCCAGCAGCTTACGGAGGCAAAGGGAACTTAATGAGCAGTTCTTC. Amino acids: CASSLRRQRELNEQFF.

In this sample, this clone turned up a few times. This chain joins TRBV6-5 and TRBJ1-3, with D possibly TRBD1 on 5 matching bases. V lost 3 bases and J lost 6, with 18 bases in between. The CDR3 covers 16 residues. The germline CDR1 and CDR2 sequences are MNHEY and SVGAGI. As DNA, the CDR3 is TGTGCCAGCAGTTATATGGGCGGAGGGGAGGAAAACACCATATATTTT. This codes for CASSYMGGGEENTIYF.

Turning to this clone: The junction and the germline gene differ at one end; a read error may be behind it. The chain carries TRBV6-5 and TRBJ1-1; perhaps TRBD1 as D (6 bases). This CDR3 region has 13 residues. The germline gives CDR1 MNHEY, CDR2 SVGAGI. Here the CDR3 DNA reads TGTGTCAGCAAGGGACGCCAGGGGACTGAAGCTTTCTTT. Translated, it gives CVSKGRQGTEAFF.

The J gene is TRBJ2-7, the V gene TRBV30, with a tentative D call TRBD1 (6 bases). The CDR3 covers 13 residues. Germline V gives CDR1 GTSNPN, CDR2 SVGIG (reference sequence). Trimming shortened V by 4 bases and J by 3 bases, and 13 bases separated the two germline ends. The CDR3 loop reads CAWKEGGFYEQYF. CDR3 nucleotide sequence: TGTGCCTGGAAGGAAGGGGGTTTCTACGAGCAGTACTTC.

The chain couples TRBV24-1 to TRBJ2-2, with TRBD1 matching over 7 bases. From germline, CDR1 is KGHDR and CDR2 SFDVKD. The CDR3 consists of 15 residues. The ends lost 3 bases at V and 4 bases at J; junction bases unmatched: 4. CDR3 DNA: TGTGCCACCAGTGATATGAACAGGGGCACCGGGGAGCTGTTTTTT. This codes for CATSDMNRGTGELFF.

The CDR3 region is CASSYSGRGGLAEAFF. The CDR3 DNA sequence: TGTGCCAGCAGTTACTCGGGCAGGGGAGGGCTGGCTGAAGCTTTCTTT. This rearrangement joins TRBV6-2 or TRBV6-3 to TRBJ1-1; D may be TRBD1 (6 bases). This CDR3 comprises 16 residues. The ends were cut back, 0 bases at V and 6 bases at J, with 17 bases in the middle. Germline loops: CDR1 MNHEY, CDR2 SVGEGT.

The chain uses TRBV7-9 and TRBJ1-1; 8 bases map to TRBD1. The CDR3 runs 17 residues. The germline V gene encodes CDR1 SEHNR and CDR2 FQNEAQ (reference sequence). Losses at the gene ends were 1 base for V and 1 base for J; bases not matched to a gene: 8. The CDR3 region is CASSLEAGGAGNTEAFF. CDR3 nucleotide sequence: TGTGCCAGCAGCTTAGAGGCAGGGGGCGCGGGGAACACTGAAGCTTTCTTT.

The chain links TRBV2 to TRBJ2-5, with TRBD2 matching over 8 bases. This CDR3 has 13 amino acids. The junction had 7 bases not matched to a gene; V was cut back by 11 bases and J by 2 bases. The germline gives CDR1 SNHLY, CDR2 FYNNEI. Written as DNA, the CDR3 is TGTGCCCCCCAGGGGACTAGGCAAGAGACCCAGTACTTC. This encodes CAPQGTRQETQYF.

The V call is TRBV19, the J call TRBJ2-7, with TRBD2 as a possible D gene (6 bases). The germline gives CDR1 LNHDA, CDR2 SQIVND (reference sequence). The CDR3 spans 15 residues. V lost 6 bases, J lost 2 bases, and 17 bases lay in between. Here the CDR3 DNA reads TGTGCCAGTAGCCCTAACCGGGACTCTGCCTACGAGCAGTACTTC. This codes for CASSPNRDSAYEQYF.

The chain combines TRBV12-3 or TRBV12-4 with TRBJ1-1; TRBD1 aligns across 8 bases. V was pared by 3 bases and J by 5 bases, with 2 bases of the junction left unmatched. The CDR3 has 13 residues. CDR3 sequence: CASSLTGETEAFF. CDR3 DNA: TGTGCCAGCAGTTTGACAGGGGAAACTGAAGCTTTCTTT.

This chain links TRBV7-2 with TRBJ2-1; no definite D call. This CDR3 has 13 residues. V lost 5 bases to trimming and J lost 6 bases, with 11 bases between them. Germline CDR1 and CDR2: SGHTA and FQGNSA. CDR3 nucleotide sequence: TGTGCCAGCAGCCACTATTCATCCAATGAGCAGTTCTTC. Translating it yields CASSHYSSNEQFF.

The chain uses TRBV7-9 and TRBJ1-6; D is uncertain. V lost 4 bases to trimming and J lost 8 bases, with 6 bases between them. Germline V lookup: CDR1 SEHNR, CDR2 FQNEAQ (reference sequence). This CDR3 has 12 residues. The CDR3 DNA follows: TGTGCCAGCAGCTCCGGTGATTCACCCCTCCACTTT. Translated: CASSSGDSPLHF. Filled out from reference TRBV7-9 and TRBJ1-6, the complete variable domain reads DTGVSQNPRHKITKRGQNVTFRCDPISEHNRLYWYRQTLGQGPEFLTYFQNEAQLEKSRLLSDRFSAERPKGSFSTLEIQRTEQGDSAMYLCASSSGDSPLHFGNGTRLTVT.

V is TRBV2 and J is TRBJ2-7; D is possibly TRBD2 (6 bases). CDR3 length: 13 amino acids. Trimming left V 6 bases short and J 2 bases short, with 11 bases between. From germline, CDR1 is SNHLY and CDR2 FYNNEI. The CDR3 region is CASSRDSAYEQYF. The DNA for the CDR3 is TGTGCCAGCAGCAGGGACTCCGCCTACGAGCAGTACTTC.

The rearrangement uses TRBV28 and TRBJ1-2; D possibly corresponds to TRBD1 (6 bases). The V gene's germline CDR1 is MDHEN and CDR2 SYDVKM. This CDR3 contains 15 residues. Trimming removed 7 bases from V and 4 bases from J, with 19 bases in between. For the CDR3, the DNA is TGTGCCAGCATCCAACAGGGTGCCGCTGTCTATGGCTACACCTTC. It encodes CASIQQGAAVYGYTF.

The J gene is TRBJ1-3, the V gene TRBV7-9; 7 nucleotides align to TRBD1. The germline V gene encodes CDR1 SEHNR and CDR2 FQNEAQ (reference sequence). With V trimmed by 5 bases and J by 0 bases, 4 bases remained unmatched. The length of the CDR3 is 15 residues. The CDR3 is CASSPRTGSGNTIYF. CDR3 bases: TGTGCCAGCAGCCCCCGGACAGGCTCTGGAAACACCATATATTTT.

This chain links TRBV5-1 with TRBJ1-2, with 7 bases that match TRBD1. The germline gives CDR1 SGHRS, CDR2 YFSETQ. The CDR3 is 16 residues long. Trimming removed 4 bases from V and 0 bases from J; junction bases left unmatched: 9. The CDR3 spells CASSHSPQGPNYGYTF. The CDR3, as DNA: TGCGCCAGCAGCCACAGTCCACAGGGGCCTAACTATGGCTACACCTTC. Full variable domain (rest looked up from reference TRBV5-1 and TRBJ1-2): KAGVTQTPRYLIKTRGQQVTLSCSPISGHRSVSWYQQTPGQGLQFLFEYFSETQRNKGNFPGRFSGRQFSNSRSEMNVSTLELGDSALYLCASSHSPQGPNYGYTFGSGTRLTVV.

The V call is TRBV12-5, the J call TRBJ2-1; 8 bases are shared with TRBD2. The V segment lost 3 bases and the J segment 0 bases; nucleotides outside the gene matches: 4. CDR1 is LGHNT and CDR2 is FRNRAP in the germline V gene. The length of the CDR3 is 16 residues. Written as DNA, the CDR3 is TGTGCTAGTGGTTTTACCGGGACTAGCTCCTACAATGAGCAGTTCTTC. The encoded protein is CASGFTGTSSYNEQFF.

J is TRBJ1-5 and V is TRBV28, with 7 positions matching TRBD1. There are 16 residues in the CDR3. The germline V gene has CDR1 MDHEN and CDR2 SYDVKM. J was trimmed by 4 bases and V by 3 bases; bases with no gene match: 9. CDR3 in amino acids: CASSFLDRVVNQPQHF. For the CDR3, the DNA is TGTGCCAGCAGTTTCTTAGACAGGGTTGTGAATCAGCCCCAGCATTTT.

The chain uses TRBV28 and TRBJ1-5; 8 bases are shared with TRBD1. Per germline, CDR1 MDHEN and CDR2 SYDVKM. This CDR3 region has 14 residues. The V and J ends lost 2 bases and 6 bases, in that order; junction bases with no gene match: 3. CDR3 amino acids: CASSLSTGGQPQHF. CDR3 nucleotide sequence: TGTGCCAGCAGTTTAAGCACAGGGGGTCAGCCCCAGCATTTT.

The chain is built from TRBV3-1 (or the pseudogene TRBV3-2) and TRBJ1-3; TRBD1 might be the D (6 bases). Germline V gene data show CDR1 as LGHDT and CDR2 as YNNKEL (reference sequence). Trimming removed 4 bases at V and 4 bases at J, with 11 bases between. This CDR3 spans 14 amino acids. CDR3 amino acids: CASSPAGAGNTIYF. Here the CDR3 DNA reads TGTGCCAGCAGCCCCGCAGGGGCCGGAAACACCATATATTTT.

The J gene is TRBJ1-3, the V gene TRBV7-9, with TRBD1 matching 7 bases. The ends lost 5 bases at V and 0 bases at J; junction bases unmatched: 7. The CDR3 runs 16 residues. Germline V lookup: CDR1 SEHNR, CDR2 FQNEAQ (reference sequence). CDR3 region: CASSIGTVLSGNTIYF. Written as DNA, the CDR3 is TGTGCCAGCAGCATTGGGACAGTCCTCTCTGGAAACACCATATATTTT.